This record concerns one T cell receptor (beta chain) sequence. Its matching antigen is unknown. The entry originates in a study of graft-versus-host responses after intestinal transplantation. Whole-study context: Once they had received anti-thymocyte globulin induction, all recipients took tacrolimus and steroids for 2 to 4 years.

Germline V gives CDR1 SGDLS, CDR2 YYNGEE. This CDR3 region has 16 residues. Trimming took 4 bases from V and 1 from J; bases not matched to a gene: 7. Profiling relied on immunoSEQ multiplex PCR, and the TCRdb table lists in-frame clones only, not all of them. The sample includes about 59,000 clones, 90% to 95% of them seen just once. J is TRBJ1-3 and V is TRBV9; 8 nucleotides line up with TRBD1. Source: unstimulated CD4+ T cells sorted from spleen or lymph node cells, taken before transplant. The clonotype was recovered from a human donor who was the organ donor for an intestinal transplant. In DNA, the CDR3 is TGTGCCAGCAGCCCTTGGGGGACAGGTTCTGGAAACACCATATATTTT. Translation: CASSPWGTGSGNTIYF.